The text below deals with one TCR beta chain. Noted treatment: some 20 received Ad26.COV2.S at low or high dose, single or two shots; about 5 received placebo; per-sample allocation not given. On day 63 after the first injection, vaccine and placebo recipients gave samples. Generated by immunoSEQ multiplex PCR, the TCRdb table keeps only in-frame clones and is missing some. The data show fewer than 900,000 clones, with 89% seen just once and around 1.4% held by the top ten. This sample was taken from a study of Ad26.COV2.S vaccination and SARS-CoV-2 variants. In germline, CDR1 is SGHNT, CDR2 YYREEE (reference sequence). The length of the CDR3 is 14 residues. Trimming cost V 0 bases and J 0 bases, with 5 bases left between them.

The source is a person aged 18-60 years who received the Ad26.COV2.S COVID-19 vaccine or a placebo. The sample was peripheral blood, taken in a trial of Ad26.COV2.S vaccine versus placebo. V usage is TRBV5-4 and J usage is TRBJ2-3; D gene uncertain. CDR3 in DNA: TGTGCCAGCAGCTTGGTACGTAGCACAGATACGCAGTATTTT. It encodes CASSLVRSTDTQYF.